One sample yielded the 14 T cell receptor beta chains listed below, sequenced in a study of blood T cell repertoires in COVID-19. Assay: immunoSEQ multiplex PCR; the TCRdb copy retains only in-frame clones and omits some. The data show approximately 300,000 clones, 90% seen once. Sequenced input: peripheral blood. The receptors come from a woman in her thirties with COVID-19, enrolled during active disease.

Concerning this clone: This specimen includes other DNA sequences encoding the same CDR3. This chain uses TRBV5-1 with TRBJ1-1; TRBD1 agrees at 10 bases. This CDR3 spans 13 amino acids. J gave up 8 bases and V 0 bases, and 1 base lay outside the gene matches. Germline V gene lookup returns CDR1 SGHRS and CDR2 YFSETQ. The CDR3 DNA reads as TGCGCCAGCAGCTTGGGGGACAGGGGCGAAGCTTTCTTT. Amino acid sequence: CASSLGDRGEAFF.

This clone was picked up one time. The V and J genes are TRBV5-6 and TRBJ2-7; maybe TRBD2 (6 bases). This CDR3 comprises 14 residues. The V and J ends lost 2 bases and 0 bases respectively, with 9 bases between them. Germline-derived CDR1 and CDR2 are SGHDT and YYEEEE. CDR3 in DNA: TGTGCCAGCAGCTTTCGGGGGATCTCCTACGAGCAGTACTTC. It yields the protein CASSFRGISYEQYF.

The chain uses TRBV5-8 and TRBJ2-5, with no clear D. This CDR3 has 15 amino acids. V lost 10 bases and J lost 4, with 23 bases in between. Germline V gene lookup returns CDR1 SGHTS and CDR2 YDEGEE. The CDR3 reads CAFLAPGWLGETQYF. The CDR3 region has the DNA TGTGCCTTTCTTGCTCCAGGATGGTTGGGAGAGACCCAGTACTTC.

This chain links TRBV2 with TRBJ2-2; D call uncertain. The V end was cut by 5 bases, the J end by 4 bases, with 17 bases between. Per the germline V gene, CDR1 is SNHLY and CDR2 is FYNNEI. The CDR3 loop spans 16 amino acids. As DNA, the CDR3 is TGTGCCAGCAGTTTCACCAGGTTGGGCAGCACCGGGGAGCTGTTTTTT. Translation: CASSFTRLGSTGELFF.

The chain has TRBV6-5 and TRBJ1-2; 9 bases agree with TRBD1. With V trimmed by 6 bases and J by 8 bases, 7 bases remained unmatched. Germline CDR1 and CDR2: MNHEY and SVGAGI. There are 13 residues in the CDR3. The CDR3 nucleotides are TGTGCCAGCAGCAGACAGGGGGAGCGAGGCTACACCTTC. Translating gives CASSRQGERGYTF.

The chain uses TRBV28 and TRBJ2-7; maybe TRBD2 (6 bases). The CDR3 is made up of 14 amino acids. Germline CDR1 is MDHEN and CDR2 is SYDVKM. Trimming removed 5 bases from V and 2 bases from J, with 13 bases in between. CDR3 DNA sequence: TGTGCCAGCAGTAAGGAGGGAGGCACCTACGAGCAGTACTTC. Translated: CASSKEGGTYEQYF.

The gene calls are TRBV11-1 and TRBJ2-2, with D tentatively TRBD2 (7 bases). The germline V gene encodes CDR1 SGHAT and CDR2 FQDESV (reference sequence). Deletions cut 1 base from V and 3 bases from J, with 12 bases between. The CDR3 has 16 residues. CDR3 DNA sequence: TGTGCCAGCAGCTTAGAGGGGGGGAAGTACACCGGGGAGCTGTTTTTT. Encoded protein: CASSLEGGKYTGELFF.

The V gene is TRBV28, the J gene TRBJ2-7; 10 nucleotides align to TRBD1. The V segment lost 4 bases and the J segment 3 bases; nucleotides outside the gene matches: 6. The CDR3 has 15 residues. Germline lookup yields CDR1 MDHEN and CDR2 SYDVKM. The CDR3, as DNA: TGTGCCAGCAGTTCCCCGGGACAGGGGATCTACGAGCAGTACTTC. Amino acids: CASSSPGQGIYEQYF.

This clone turned up a few times. The rearrangement joins TRBV15 to TRBJ1-1; 7 positions match TRBD1. Trimming removed 4 bases from V and 0 bases from J; junction bases left unmatched: 8. The length of the CDR3 is 16 residues. Germline V gives CDR1 LNHNV, CDR2 YYDKDF (reference sequence). The CDR3 loop is CATSKDRVAVNTEAFF. The CDR3 nucleotides are TGTGCCACCAGCAAAGACAGGGTGGCCGTGAACACTGAAGCTTTCTTT.

This clone was counted once. The rearrangement links TRBV6-1 to TRBJ2-2, with 7 positions matching TRBD2. The germline V gene encodes CDR1 MNHNS and CDR2 SASEGT. Trimming removed 4 bases from V and 5 bases from J; junction bases left unmatched: 13. This CDR3 has 17 residues. CDR3 sequence: CASSGKRGRGLTGELFF. CDR3 bases: TGTGCCAGCAGTGGAAAGCGGGGTCGGGGACTTACCGGGGAGCTGTTTTTT.

The chain carries TRBV5-6 and TRBJ1-3, with D maybe TRBD1 (5 bases). This CDR3 region has 15 residues. Trimming stripped 0 bases from V and 0 bases from J, with 7 bases between. Germline loops: CDR1 SGHDT, CDR2 YYEEEE. The CDR3 is CASSLVDSSGNTIYF. CDR3 sequence (DNA): TGTGCCAGCAGCTTGGTAGACAGCTCTGGAAACACCATATATTTT.

The chain is built from TRBV9 and TRBJ2-3; D unclear. CDR1 and CDR2 (germline): SGDLS, YYNGEE. The CDR3 is 15 residues long. V gave up 6 bases and J gave up 2 bases, with 16 bases separating them. CDR3 sequence: CASTPGSVNTDTQYF. The CDR3 nucleotides are TGTGCCAGCACCCCCGGGTCCGTCAACACAGATACGCAGTATTTT.

V is TRBV18 and J is TRBJ2-7, with D possibly TRBD1 on 7 matching bases. This CDR3 is 14 amino acids long. Per germline, CDR1 KGHSH and CDR2 LQKENI. V was clipped by 1 base and J by 4 bases, with 11 bases between them. The CDR3 DNA is TGTGCCAGCTCACCACAGCCAGGGGGGTACGAGCAGTACTTC. Its protein product is CASSPQPGGYEQYF.

The chain carries TRBV4-1 and TRBJ2-1; 10 nucleotides align to TRBD1. This CDR3 has 16 residues. V gave up 0 bases and J gave up 6 bases; unmatched junction bases: 5. Germline CDR1 reads MGHRA; CDR2 reads YSYEKL. The CDR3 region has the DNA TGCGCCAGCAGCCAAGATCCGGGACAGGGGATCAATGAGCAGTTCTTC. Translation: CASSQDPGQGINEQFF.